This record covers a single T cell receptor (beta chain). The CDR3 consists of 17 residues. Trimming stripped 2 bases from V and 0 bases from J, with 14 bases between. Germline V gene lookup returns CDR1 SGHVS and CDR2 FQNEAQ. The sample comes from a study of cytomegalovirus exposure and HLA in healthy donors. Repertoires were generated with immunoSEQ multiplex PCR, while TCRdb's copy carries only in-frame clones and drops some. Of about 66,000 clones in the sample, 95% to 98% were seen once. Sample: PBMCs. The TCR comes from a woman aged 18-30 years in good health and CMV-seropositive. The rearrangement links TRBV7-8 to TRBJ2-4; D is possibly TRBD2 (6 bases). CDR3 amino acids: CASSLIGSSLAKNIQYF. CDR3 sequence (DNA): TGTGCCAGCAGCTTAATCGGGAGTTCATTAGCCAAAAACATTCAGTACTTC.